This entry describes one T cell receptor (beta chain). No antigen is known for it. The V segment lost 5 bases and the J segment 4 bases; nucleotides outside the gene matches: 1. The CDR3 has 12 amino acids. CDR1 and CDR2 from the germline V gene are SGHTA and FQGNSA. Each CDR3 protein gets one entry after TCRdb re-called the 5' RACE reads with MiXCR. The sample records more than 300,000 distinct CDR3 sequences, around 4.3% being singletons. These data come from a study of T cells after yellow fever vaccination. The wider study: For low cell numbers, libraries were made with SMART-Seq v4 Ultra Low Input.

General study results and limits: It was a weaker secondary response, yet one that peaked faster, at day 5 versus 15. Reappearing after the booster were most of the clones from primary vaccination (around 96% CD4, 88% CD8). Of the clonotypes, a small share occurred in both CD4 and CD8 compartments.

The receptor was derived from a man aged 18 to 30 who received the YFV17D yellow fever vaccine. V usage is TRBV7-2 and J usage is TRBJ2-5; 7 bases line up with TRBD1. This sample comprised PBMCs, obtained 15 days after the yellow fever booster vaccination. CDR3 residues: CASSDRAETQYF. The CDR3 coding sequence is TGTGCCAGCAGCGACAGGGCAGAGACCCAGTACTTC.